The 2 T cell receptor beta chains given below trace back to one sample, sequenced in a study of molecular identifiers for immune sequencing clone quantification. Via MiXCR, TCRdb re-called the PCR reads, giving one row per CDR3 protein. This table has over 600,000 distinct CDR3 sequences, just under 20% appearing once. The sequenced material came from naive CD8+ T cells from blood, with Jurkat cell RNA spiked in. Subset of the sample: FACS-sorted CD8+CD4-CCR7+CD45RA+ naive T cells. These receptors were obtained from a human donor in good health. Some libraries in this study had Jurkat cell RNA spiked in.

This clonotype was recorded at least ten times. The chain recombines TRBV5-6 with TRBJ2-7, with 8 bases fitting TRBD2. The CDR3 is 14 amino acids. Losses at the gene ends were 2 bases for V and 4 bases for J; bases not matched to a gene: 5. CDR1 is SGHDT, CDR2 YYEEEE, per germline. The CDR3 nucleotides are TGTGCCAGCAGCTTCCGACTAGCGAGGTACGAGCAGTACTTC. This translates into CASSFRLARYEQYF.

Only a few counts were recorded for this clonotype. J is TRBJ1-2 and V is TRBV20-1; D possibly corresponds to TRBD1 (5 bases). V was trimmed by 0 bases and J by 5 bases, leaving 13 bases between them. Germline loops: CDR1 DFQATT, CDR2 SNEGSKA (reference sequence). The CDR3 has 14 residues. The CDR3 reads CSARDRDGRYGYTF. CDR3 sequence (DNA): TGCAGTGCTAGAGACCGGGACGGCCGATATGGCTACACCTTC.